This T cell receptor beta chain was sequenced during a study of cytomegalovirus exposure and HLA in healthy donors. This CDR3 contains 16 residues. The trim removed 3 bases at V and 1 base at J, leaving 3 bases unmatched. Germline CDR1 is SGHVS and CDR2 is FQNEAQ. A multiplex PCR was run with 60 Vbeta primers and 13 Jbeta primers. Measured with immunoSEQ multiplex PCR; TCRdb has only the in-frame clones, and not every one. Of 150,000 to 200,000 clones listed, approximately 83% were seen once; the top ten hold 7.5% to 10%. This sequence joins TRBV7-8 and TRBJ2-5, with TRBD2 matching over 12 bases. Input material: PBMCs. This receptor was obtained from a young man in good health and CMV-seropositive. CDR3 sequence reads: CASSFRLAGVQETQYF. The CDR3 DNA is TGTGCCAGCAGCTTTAGACTAGCGGGGGTCCAAGAGACCCAGTACTTC. Full variable domain (remainder filled in from reference TRBV7-8 and TRBJ2-5): GAGVSQSPRYKVAKRGQDVALRCDPISGHVSLFWYQQALGQGPEFLTYFQNEAQLDKSGLPSDRFFAERPEGSVSTLKIQRTQQEDSAVYLCASSFRLAGVQETQYFGPGTRLLVL.